This is a list of T cell receptor beta chains from one sample in a study of T cell responses to AZD1222 COVID-19 vaccine. This table comes from immunoSEQ multiplex PCR, and its TCRdb copy is limited to in-frame clones, with some not included. The sample contains 120,000 or so clones, approximately 90% of which appear only once. The starting material was peripheral blood, obtained on day 0 of MenACWY control vaccination. Source of these receptors: an adult in good health. CDR3s include the opening cysteine and the closing phenylalanine or tryptophan. The D gene is left open where the match is weak. For some rows the clone size is stated as once, few or many, or as a class when expanded; others skip it.

D	V	J	size	DNA	CDR3
-	TRBV5-6	TRBJ2-7	-	TGTGCCAGCAGCCTGGGGGCGGGCGGCTACGAGCAGTACTTC	CASSLGAGGYEQYF
-	TRBV6-6	TRBJ1-2	-	TGTGCCAGCAGTTACGTCGAGGGGATTTATGGCTACACCTTC	CASSYVEGIYGYTF
TRBD2	TRBV25-1	TRBJ2-3	-	TGTGCCAGCATACTAGCGGGATCAGATACGCAGTATTTT	CASILAGSDTQYF
-	TRBV30	TRBJ2-2	-	TGTGCCTGGAGTTCAATTACGGGGGAGCTGTTTTTT	CAWSSITGELFF
-	TRBV9	TRBJ1-6	-	TGTGCCAGCAGCGTTGATGGGGGCAGGAATTCACCCCTCCACTTT	CASSVDGGRNSPLHF
TRBD1	TRBV7-6	TRBJ1-6	-	TGTGCCAGCAGCTCTGGGACAGGGGAAGAACCCCTCCACTTT	CASSSGTGEEPLHF
-	TRBV2	TRBJ1-2	-	TGTGCCAGCAGTCTGGAGGGGGAGAGGTATGGCTACACCTTC	CASSLEGERYGYTF
TRBD2	TRBV19	TRBJ2-4	-	TGTGCCAGTAGTACTAGCGGTTCGACCAAAAACATTCAGTACTTC	CASSTSGSTKNIQYF
-	TRBV29-1	TRBJ1-4	-	TGCAGCGTTGGAGGGCAGGGGAATGAAAAACTGTTTTTT	CSVGGQGNEKLFF
TRBD2	TRBV4-2	TRBJ2-7	-	TGTGCCAGCAGCCAAGATAGGCGGGAGGGCGAGCAGTACTTC	CASSQDRREGEQYF
TRBD1	TRBV27	TRBJ1-2	-	TGTGCCAGCAGTTTAAGACAGGGCTCCAACTATGGCTACACCTTC	CASSLRQGSNYGYTF
-	TRBV12-3/TRBV12-4	TRBJ2-3	-	TGTGCCAGCAGTCTTAGCACAGATACGCAGTATTTT	CASSLSTDTQYF
-	TRBV11-3	TRBJ2-1	-	TGTGCCAGCTCATCGAGCTCCTACAATGAGCAGTTCTTC	CASSSSSYNEQFF
-	TRBV6-5	TRBJ1-2	-	TGTGCCAGCAGTTACTCGAGAAACGCTAACTATGGCTACACCTTC	CASSYSRNANYGYTF
TRBD2	TRBV27	TRBJ2-7	once	TGTGCCAGCAGTTCCTCGGGGGGGTTCTCCTACGAGCAGTACTTC	CASSSSGGFSYEQYF
-	TRBV27	TRBJ2-1	-	TGTGCCAGCAGCAGATCCTCTAGCGTAAGCTCCTACAATGAGCAGTTCTTC	CASSRSSSVSSYNEQFF
-	TRBV7-9	TRBJ2-7	-	TGTGCCAGCAGCTTAGCGGGTCTCGGGGCGACCTACGAGCAGTACTTC	CASSLAGLGATYEQYF
TRBD1	TRBV6-2/TRBV6-3	TRBJ1-1	-	TGTGCCAGCAGTTACTCAGACAGGGCTACGAACACTGAAGCTTTCTTT	CASSYSDRATNTEAFF
TRBD1	TRBV11-2	TRBJ1-1	-	TGTGCCAGCAGCTTAGTTGGTATTGACAGGGCTGAAGCTTTCTTT	CASSLVGIDRAEAFF
-	TRBV7-7	TRBJ2-2	-	TGTGCCAGCAGTGCTAGGGGCACCGGGGAGCTGTTTTTT	CASSARGTGELFF
TRBD2	TRBV6-5	TRBJ2-1	-	TGTGCCAGCAGTTCCACTAGCGGGAGATTTCATGAGCAGTTCTTC	CASSSTSGRFHEQFF
-	TRBV11-2	TRBJ2-2	-	TGTGCCAGCAGCTTACGAGCCCACACCGGGGAGCTGTTTTTT	CASSLRAHTGELFF
TRBD1	TRBV19	TRBJ1-2	-	TGTGCCAGTAGTACCCGACAGGGGAACTATGGCTACACCTTC	CASSTRQGNYGYTF
-	TRBV6-1	TRBJ2-5	few	TGTGCCAGCAGTGAACGCCAAGAGACCCAGTACTTC	CASSERQETQYF
-	TRBV10-3	TRBJ2-7	-	TGTGCCATCAGTGACTACTCCTACGAGCAGTACTTC	CAISDYSYEQYF
-	TRBV7-2	TRBJ2-1	-	TGTGCCAGCAGCCTAACTACTAACAATGAGCAGTTCTTC	CASSLTTNNEQFF
-	TRBV5-1	TRBJ2-5	-	TGCGCCAGCGCGAGGACTGTTGGGGGAGGAGAGACCCAGTACTTC	CASARTVGGGETQYF
TRBD2	TRBV30	TRBJ2-4	-	TGTGCCTGGAGTGTAGGGGCCCCACATAGCGGGAGTATCAAAAACATTCAGTACTTC	CAWSVGAPHSGSIKNIQYF
-	TRBV3-1/TRBV3-2	TRBJ1-3	-	TGTGCCAGCAGCCACGATCGGGGACCAAGGGGAAACACCATATATTTT	CASSHDRGPRGNTIYF
-	TRBV19	TRBJ2-1	-	TGTGCCAGTAGTATCCAAGCGAATGAGCAGTTCTTC	CASSIQANEQFF
-	TRBV10-1	TRBJ2-3	-	TGCGCCAGCAGTGAGTCGACTCCGAACTCCATCCTAGGGGATACGCAGTATTTT	CASSESTPNSILGDTQYF
TRBD2	TRBV6-5	TRBJ2-1	-	TGTGCCAGCACATCTTTGCGGGAGGCGGATGAGCAGTTCTTC	CASTSLREADEQFF
-	TRBV7-2	TRBJ1-6	-	TGTGCCAGCAGCCCCCGGGAGAACACCTATTCTATCTATAATTCACCCCTCCACTTT	CASSPRENTYSIYNSPLHF
TRBD1	TRBV29-1	TRBJ1-1	once	TGCAGCGTTGATTCAGGGGGGTACACTGAAGCTTTCTTT	CSVDSGGYTEAFF
TRBD1	TRBV11-3	TRBJ1-1	-	TGTGCCAGCAGCTTAGATTCGGGACAGGGGGGAACTGAAGCTTTCTTT	CASSLDSGQGGTEAFF
-	TRBV5-1	TRBJ1-3	few	TGCGCCAGCAGCGAGCCGGACTTGAGCTCTGGAAACACCATATATTTT	CASSEPDLSSGNTIYF
-	TRBV11-1	TRBJ1-1	few	TGTGCCAGCAGCTTGACGATGGGACAGAACACTGAAGCTTTCTTT	CASSLTMGQNTEAFF
TRBD1	TRBV19	TRBJ1-3	-	TGTGCCAGTAGTGGACAGGGGCAGTCTGGAAACACCATATATTTT	CASSGQGQSGNTIYF
-	TRBV6-1	TRBJ1-2	-	TGTGCCAGCAGTGAAGCCTTGGTCTACTTCTTC	CASSEALVYFF
TRBD1	TRBV3-1/TRBV3-2	TRBJ2-2	-	TGTGCCAGCAGCCAAGGGCAGGACAGGGGTACCGGGGAGCTGTTTTTT	CASSQGQDRGTGELFF
-	TRBV5-1	TRBJ1-4	-	TGCGCCAGCAGCTCAAACCCCGGGGCAACTAATGAAAAACTGTTTTTT	CASSSNPGATNEKLFF
-	TRBV4-2	TRBJ1-3	-	TGTGCCAGCAGCCAAGTCTTCGATGGAAACACCATATATTTT	CASSQVFDGNTIYF
-	TRBV27	TRBJ1-5	-	TGTGCCAGCAGTTTCGTCGGGCAGCCCCAGCATTTT	CASSFVGQPQHF
TRBD2	TRBV24-1	TRBJ2-7	few	TGTGCCACCAGTGTCACAAGCGGGACTTACTCCTACGAGCAGTACTTC	CATSVTSGTYSYEQYF
TRBD2	TRBV19	TRBJ2-3	-	TGTGCCAGTACGACGGGGTTAGCGGGAGGATTGAGTACAGATACGCAGTATTTT	CASTTGLAGGLSTDTQYF
TRBD1	TRBV5-4	TRBJ1-4	-	TGTGCCAGCAGCTTGGGACAGGGACGAGAAAAACTGTTTTTT	CASSLGQGREKLFF
-	TRBV7-8	TRBJ2-7	-	TGTGCCAGCAGCGTCTTCCAGACCTCATACGCCTACGAGCAGTACTTC	CASSVFQTSYAYEQYF
-	TRBV3-1/TRBV3-2	TRBJ1-5	-	TGTGCCAGCAGCCAAGATATCGGGTATGGTCAGCCCCAGCATTTT	CASSQDIGYGQPQHF
-	TRBV2	TRBJ1-5	-	TGTGCCAGCAGTGAGCGGGGGAGAGGTCAGCCCCAGCATTTT	CASSERGRGQPQHF